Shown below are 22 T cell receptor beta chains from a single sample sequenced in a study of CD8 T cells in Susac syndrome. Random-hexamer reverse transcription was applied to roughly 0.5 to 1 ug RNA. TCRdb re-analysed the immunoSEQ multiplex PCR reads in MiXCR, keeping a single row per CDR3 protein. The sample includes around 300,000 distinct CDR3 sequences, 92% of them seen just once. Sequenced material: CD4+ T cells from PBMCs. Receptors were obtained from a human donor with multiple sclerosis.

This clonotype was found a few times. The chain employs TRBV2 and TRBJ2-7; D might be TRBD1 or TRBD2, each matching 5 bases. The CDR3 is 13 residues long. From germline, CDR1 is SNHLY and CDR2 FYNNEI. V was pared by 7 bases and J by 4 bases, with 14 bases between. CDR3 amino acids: CASKTGRVYEQYF. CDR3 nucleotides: TGTGCCAGCAAAACGGGGCGGGTTTACGAGCAGTACTTC.

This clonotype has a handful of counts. The CDR3 loop reads CASSVNTEAFF. For the CDR3, the DNA is TGTGCCAGCAGCGTGAACACTGAAGCTTTCTTT. V is TRBV11-2 and J is TRBJ1-1; D is unclear. Trimming removed 5 bases at V and 0 bases at J, with 1 base between. This CDR3 contains 11 residues. Germline-derived CDR1 and CDR2 are SGHAT and FQNNGV.

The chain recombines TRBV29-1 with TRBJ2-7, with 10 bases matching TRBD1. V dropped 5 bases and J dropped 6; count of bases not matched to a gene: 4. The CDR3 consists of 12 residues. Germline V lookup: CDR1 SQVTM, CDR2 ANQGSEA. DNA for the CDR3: TGCAGCGTTCAGGACAGGGGGGCCGAGCAGTACTTC. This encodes CSVQDRGAEQYF.

Here the CDR3 DNA reads TGCAGTGCTAGAGACTCCACCCGGGGCGATACGCAGTATTTT. The encoded protein is CSARDSTRGDTQYF. This chain connects TRBV20-1 to TRBJ2-3; D may be TRBD1 or TRBD2 (5 bases each). The CDR3 loop spans 14 amino acids. V gave up 0 bases and J gave up 6 bases, with 13 bases separating them. Germline CDR1 DFQATT, CDR2 SNEGSKA (reference sequence).

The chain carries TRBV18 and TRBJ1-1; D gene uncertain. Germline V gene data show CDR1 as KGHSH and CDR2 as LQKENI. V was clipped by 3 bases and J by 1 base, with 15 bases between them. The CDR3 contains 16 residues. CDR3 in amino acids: CASSPIADSANTEAFF. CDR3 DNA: TGTGCCAGCTCACCCATCGCGGATTCGGCGAACACTGAAGCTTTCTTT.

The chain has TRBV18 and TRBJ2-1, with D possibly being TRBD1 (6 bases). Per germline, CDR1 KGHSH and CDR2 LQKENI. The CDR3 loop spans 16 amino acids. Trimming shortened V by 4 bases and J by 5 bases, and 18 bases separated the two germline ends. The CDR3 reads CASSRVTTGSNNEQFF. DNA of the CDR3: TGTGCCAGCTCACGGGTTACGACAGGTAGTAACAATGAGCAGTTCTTC.

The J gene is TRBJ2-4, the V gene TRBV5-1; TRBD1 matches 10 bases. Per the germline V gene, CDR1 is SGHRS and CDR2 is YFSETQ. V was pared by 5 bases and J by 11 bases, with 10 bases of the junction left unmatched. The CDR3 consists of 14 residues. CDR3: CASSLDRGPIVQYF. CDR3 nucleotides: TGCGCCAGCAGTCTCGACAGGGGGCCTATAGTTCAGTACTTC.

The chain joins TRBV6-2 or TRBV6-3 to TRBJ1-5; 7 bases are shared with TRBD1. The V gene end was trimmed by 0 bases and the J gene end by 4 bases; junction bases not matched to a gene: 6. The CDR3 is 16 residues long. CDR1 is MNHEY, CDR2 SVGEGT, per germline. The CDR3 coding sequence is TGTGCCAGCAGTTACTCGTTGGGACAGAGGAATCAGCCCCAGCATTTT. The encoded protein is CASSYSLGQRNQPQHF.

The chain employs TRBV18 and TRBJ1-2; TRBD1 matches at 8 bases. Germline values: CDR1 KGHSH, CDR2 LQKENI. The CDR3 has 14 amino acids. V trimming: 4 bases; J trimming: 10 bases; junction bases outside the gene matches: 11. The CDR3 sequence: CASSLADRDLDYTF. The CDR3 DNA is TGTGCCAGCTCACTCGCGGACAGGGACCTCGACTACACCTTC.

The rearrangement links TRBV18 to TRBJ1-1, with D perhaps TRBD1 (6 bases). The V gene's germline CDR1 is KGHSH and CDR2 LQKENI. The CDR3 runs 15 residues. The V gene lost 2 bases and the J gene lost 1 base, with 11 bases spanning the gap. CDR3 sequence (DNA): TGTGCCAGCTCACCAATCGGACAGCCGAACACTGAAGCTTTCTTT. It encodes CASSPIGQPNTEAFF.

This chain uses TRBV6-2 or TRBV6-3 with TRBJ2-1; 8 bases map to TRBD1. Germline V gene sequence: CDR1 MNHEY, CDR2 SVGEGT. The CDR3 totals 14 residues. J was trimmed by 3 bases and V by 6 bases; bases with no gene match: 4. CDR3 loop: CASSGQGLYNEQFF. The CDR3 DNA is TGTGCCAGCAGCGGACAGGGACTCTACAATGAGCAGTTCTTC.

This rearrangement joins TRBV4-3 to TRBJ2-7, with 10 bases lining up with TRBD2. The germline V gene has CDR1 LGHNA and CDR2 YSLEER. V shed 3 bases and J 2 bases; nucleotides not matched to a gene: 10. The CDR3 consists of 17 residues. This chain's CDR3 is CASSHLPQREGPYEQYF. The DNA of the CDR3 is TGCGCCAGCAGCCACCTTCCTCAGCGGGAGGGGCCCTACGAGCAGTACTTC.

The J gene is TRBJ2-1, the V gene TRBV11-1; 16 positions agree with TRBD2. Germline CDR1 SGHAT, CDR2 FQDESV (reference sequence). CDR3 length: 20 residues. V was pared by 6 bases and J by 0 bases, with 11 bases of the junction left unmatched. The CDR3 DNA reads TGTGCCAGCAGGCCTCCTCCCGGGACTAGCGGGGGGGTCTCCTACAATGAGCAGTTCTTC. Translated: CASRPPPGTSGGVSYNEQFF.

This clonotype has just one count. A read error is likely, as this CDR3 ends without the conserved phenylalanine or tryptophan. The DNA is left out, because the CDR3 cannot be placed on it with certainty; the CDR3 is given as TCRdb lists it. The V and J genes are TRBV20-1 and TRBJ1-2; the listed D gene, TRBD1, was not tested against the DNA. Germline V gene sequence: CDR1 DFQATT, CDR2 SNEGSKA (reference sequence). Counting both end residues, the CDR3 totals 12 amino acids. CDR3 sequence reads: CSPRGDRDLGML.

DNA for the CDR3: TGTGCCAGCAGTTTCCCGGGACAGGCAACCTACGAGCAGTACTTC. Its translation: CASSFPGQATYEQYF. The chain combines TRBV6-2 or TRBV6-3 with TRBJ2-7; 8 bases are a match to TRBD1. In germline, CDR1 is MNHEY, CDR2 SVGEGT. This CDR3 contains 15 residues. The V segment lost 4 bases and the J segment 2 bases; nucleotides outside the gene matches: 7.

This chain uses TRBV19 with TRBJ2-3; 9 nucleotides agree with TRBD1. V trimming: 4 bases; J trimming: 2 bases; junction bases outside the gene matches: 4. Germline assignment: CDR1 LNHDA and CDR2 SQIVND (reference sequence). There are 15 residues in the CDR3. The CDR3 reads CASSRTGDLTDTQYF. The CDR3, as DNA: TGTGCCAGTAGTAGGACAGGGGACCTCACAGATACGCAGTATTTT.

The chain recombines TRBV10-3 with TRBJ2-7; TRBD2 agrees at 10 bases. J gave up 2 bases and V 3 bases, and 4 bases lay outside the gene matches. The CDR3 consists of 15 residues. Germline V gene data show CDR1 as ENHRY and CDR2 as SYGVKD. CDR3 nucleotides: TGTGCCATCAGTGACCCCGGGACTAGCGCCTACGAGCAGTACTTC. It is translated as CAISDPGTSAYEQYF.

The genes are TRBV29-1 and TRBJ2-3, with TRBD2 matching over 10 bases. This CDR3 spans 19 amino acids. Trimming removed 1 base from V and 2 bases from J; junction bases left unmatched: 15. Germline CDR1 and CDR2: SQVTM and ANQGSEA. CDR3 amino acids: CSVEVPSGRGVAATDTQYF. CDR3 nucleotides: TGCAGCGTTGAAGTCCCTAGCGGGAGAGGTGTTGCCGCCACAGATACGCAGTATTTT.

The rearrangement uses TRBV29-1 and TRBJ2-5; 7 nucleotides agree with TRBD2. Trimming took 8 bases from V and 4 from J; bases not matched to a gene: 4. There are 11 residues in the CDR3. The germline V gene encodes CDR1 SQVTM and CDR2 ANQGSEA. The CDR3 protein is CSPWEGETQYF. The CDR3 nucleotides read TGCAGCCCGTGGGAGGGAGAGACCCAGTACTTC.

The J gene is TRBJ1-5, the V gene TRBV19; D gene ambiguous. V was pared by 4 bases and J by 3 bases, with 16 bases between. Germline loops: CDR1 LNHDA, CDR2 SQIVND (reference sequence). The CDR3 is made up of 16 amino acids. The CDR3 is CASSSRREAHNQPQHF. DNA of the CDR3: TGTGCCAGTAGTAGTAGGCGGGAGGCGCACAATCAGCCCCAGCATTTT.

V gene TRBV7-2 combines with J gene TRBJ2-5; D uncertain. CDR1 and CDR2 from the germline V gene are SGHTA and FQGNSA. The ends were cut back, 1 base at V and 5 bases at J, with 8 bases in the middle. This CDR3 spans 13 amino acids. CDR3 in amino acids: CASSLEYWETQYF. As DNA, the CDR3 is TGTGCCAGCAGCTTAGAGTATTGGGAGACCCAGTACTTC.

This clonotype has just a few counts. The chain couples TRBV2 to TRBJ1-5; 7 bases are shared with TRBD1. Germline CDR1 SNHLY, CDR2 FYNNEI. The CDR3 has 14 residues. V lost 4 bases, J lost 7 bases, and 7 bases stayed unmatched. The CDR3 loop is CASSGTGGRQPQHF. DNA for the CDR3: TGTGCCAGCAGTGGGACAGGCGGACGGCAGCCCCAGCATTTT.